One and the same sample provided the 5 T cell receptor beta chains below, sequenced in a study of OX40 agonist ivuxolimab in advanced cancers. Libraries were built with the immunoSEQ multiplex PCR assay. TCRdb holds this immuneACCESS table with in-frame rearrangements only. Some clones are missing; in checked studies, unresolved V genes explain under half, and the rest has no known cause. The sample data list 60,000 to 75,000 clones, and about 91% of these were observed just once. Together, the top ten hold about 0.9% of the sample. The sequences come from CD4+ or CD8+ T cells sorted from blood, collected in a trial of the OX40 agonist ivuxolimab. The receptors were gathered from an adult with an advanced solid tumor such as melanoma, head and neck, liver or kidney cancer.

CDR3 protein: CASSFTTGTNYGYTF. The CDR3 DNA is TGTGCCAGCAGTTTCACGACAGGAACAAACTATGGCTACACCTTC. The chain has TRBV6-1 and TRBJ1-2; possibly TRBD1 for D (6 bases). The CDR3 contains 15 residues. V gave up 5 bases and J gave up 2 bases, with 15 bases separating them. Per the germline V gene, CDR1 is MNHNS and CDR2 is SASEGT.

The rearrangement joins TRBV7-9 to TRBJ2-5; the D gene is possibly TRBD2 (5 bases). The V gene lost 8 bases and the J gene lost 7 bases, with 17 bases spanning the gap. Germline CDR1 reads SEHNR; CDR2 reads FQNEAQ (reference sequence). The CDR3 runs 13 residues. The CDR3 loop is CASEKQEVSTQYF. The CDR3 coding sequence is TGTGCCAGCGAGAAGCAGGAGGTTTCGACCCAGTACTTC.

V usage is TRBV30 and J usage is TRBJ2-1; D possibly corresponds to TRBD1 (5 bases). Trimming left V 2 bases short and J 7 bases short, with 21 bases between. CDR3 size: 16 residues. CDR1 and CDR2 from the germline V gene are GTSNPN and SVGIG (reference sequence). CDR3 DNA: TGTGCCTGGAGTTTCTCCGGTGTGGTCAGGGCAAATGAGCAGTTCTTC. As protein: CAWSFSGVVRANEQFF.

The rearrangement uses TRBV27 and TRBJ1-5; 7 bases are a match to TRBD1. CDR1 is MNHEY and CDR2 is SMNVEV in the germline V gene (reference sequence). CDR3 length equals 13 residues. The ends lost 8 bases at V and 2 bases at J; junction bases unmatched: 3. CDR3 sequence reads: CASWTGGNQPQHF. CDR3 DNA: TGTGCCAGCTGGACAGGAGGCAATCAGCCCCAGCATTTT.

This clone was seen a single time. This rearrangement joins TRBV5-6 to TRBJ2-7; TRBD2 matches 8 bases. This CDR3 contains 15 residues. CDR1 is SGHDT, CDR2 YYEEEE, per germline. With 0 bases clipped from V and 7 bases from J, the junction kept 9 bases outside the gene matches. The CDR3 DNA reads TGTGCCAGCAGCTTGGTTGGTAGCGGGGCGCGGGAGCAGTACTTC. The encoded protein is CASSLVGSGAREQYF.